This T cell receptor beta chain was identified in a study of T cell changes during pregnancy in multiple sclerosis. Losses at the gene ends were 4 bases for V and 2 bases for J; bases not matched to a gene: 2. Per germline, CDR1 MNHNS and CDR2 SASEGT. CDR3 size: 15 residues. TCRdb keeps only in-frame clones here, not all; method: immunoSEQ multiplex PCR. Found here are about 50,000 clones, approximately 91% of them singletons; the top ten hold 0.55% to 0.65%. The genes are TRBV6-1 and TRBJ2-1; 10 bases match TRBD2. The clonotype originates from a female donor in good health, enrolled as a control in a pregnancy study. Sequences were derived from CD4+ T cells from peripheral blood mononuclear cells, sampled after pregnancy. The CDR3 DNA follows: TGTGCCAGCAGTGCTAGCGGGGGACCCTACAATGAGCAGTTCTTC. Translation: CASSASGGPYNEQFF.